The T cell receptor beta chain under discussion was sequenced for a study of T cells after yellow fever vaccination. Study overall: Preparation of the low-cell-number fractions used SMART-Seq v4 Ultra Low Input. Study outcomes and limitations: Most primary-vaccination clones recurred post-booster (nearly 98% CD4, roughly 91% CD8). The secondary T-cell response peaked on day 5, not day 15, but was weaker.

As TCR cDNA was made by 5'RACE template switching, a universal primer site and UMIs were added. Via MiXCR, TCRdb re-called the 5' RACE reads, giving one row per CDR3 protein. The sample holds approximately 300,000 distinct CDR3 sequences; 9.5% to 12% are singletons and the top ten take approximately 3.3%. Trimming stripped 4 bases from V and 6 bases from J, with 18 bases between. The V gene's germline CDR1 is SGDLS and CDR2 YYNGEE. This CDR3 is 15 amino acids long. This clonotype was observed a few times. Its target is not known. The TCR was taken from a young man who received the YFV17D yellow fever vaccine. The starting material was CD4+ T cells sorted from PBMCs, obtained 45 days after the yellow fever booster vaccination. The chain is built from TRBV9 and TRBJ2-3; the D is unclear. Written as DNA, the CDR3 is TGTGCCAGCAGCCGACGGCCGGGTGTGATGGATACGCAGTATTTT. Protein product: CASSRRPGVMDTQYF.